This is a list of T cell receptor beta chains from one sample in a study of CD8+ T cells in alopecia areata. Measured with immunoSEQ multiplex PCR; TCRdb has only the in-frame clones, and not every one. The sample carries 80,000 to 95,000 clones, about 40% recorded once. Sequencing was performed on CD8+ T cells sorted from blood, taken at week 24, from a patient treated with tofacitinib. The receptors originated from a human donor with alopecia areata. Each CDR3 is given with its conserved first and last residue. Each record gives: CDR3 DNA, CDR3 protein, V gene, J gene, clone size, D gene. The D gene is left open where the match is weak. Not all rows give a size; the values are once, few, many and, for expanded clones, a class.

CDR3nt: TGTGCCACCAGCCCAAGTCGGGAGTGGTCCTATACGCAGTATTTT
CDR3aa: CATSPSREWSYTQYF
v_gene: TRBV15
j_gene: TRBJ2-3
abundance: many
d_gene: -

CDR3nt: TGTGCCAGCAGCCAAGTGGAACAGCCGAACACTGAAGCTTTCTTT
CDR3aa: CASSQVEQPNTEAFF
v_gene: TRBV4-2
j_gene: TRBJ1-1
abundance: -
d_gene: -

CDR3nt: TGTGCCTGGAGTGTGCTGGGCCCGGGAACTGAAGCTTTCTTT
CDR3aa: CAWSVLGPGTEAFF
v_gene: TRBV30
j_gene: TRBJ1-1
abundance: few
d_gene: -

CDR3nt: TGTGCCACGGGGGAGATCCGGGATCAGCCCCAGCATTTT
CDR3aa: CATGEIRDQPQHF
v_gene: TRBV19
j_gene: TRBJ1-5
abundance: -
d_gene: -

CDR3nt: TGCGCCAGCAGCCTCAGACCGGGACAAAAGACTGAAGCTTTCTTT
CDR3aa: CASSLRPGQKTEAFF
v_gene: TRBV4-1
j_gene: TRBJ1-1
abundance: -
d_gene: -

CDR3nt: TGTGCCAGCTCCTCCGGTGCGGGAGGCTCCTACGAGCAGTACTTC
CDR3aa: CASSSGAGGSYEQYF
v_gene: TRBV13
j_gene: TRBJ2-7
abundance: few
d_gene: TRBD2

CDR3nt: TGTGCCAGCAGTCATCCCGCCCAGGGCGGCTATGGCTACACCTTC
CDR3aa: CASSHPAQGGYGYTF
v_gene: TRBV9
j_gene: TRBJ1-2
abundance: -
d_gene: -

CDR3nt: TGTGCCAGCAGTTTACGGGGGCTCAATGAGCAGTTCTTC
CDR3aa: CASSLRGLNEQFF
v_gene: TRBV27
j_gene: TRBJ2-1
abundance: few
d_gene: -

CDR3nt: TGTGCCAGTAGTGCTGGAACAGGAATTGAGCAGTATTTT
CDR3aa: CASSAGTGIEQYF
v_gene: TRBV6-5
j_gene: TRBJ2-3
abundance: -
d_gene: -

CDR3nt: TGTGCCAGCAGTGAAACAAGATACTACGAGCAGTACTTC
CDR3aa: CASSETRYYEQYF
v_gene: TRBV6-1
j_gene: TRBJ2-7
abundance: few
d_gene: -

CDR3nt: TGTGCCAGTAGTACCGGCAGGACTGAAGCTTTCTTT
CDR3aa: CASSTGRTEAFF
v_gene: TRBV19
j_gene: TRBJ1-1
abundance: few
d_gene: -

CDR3nt: TGTGCCAGCAGCACGGGACTAGCGGGAGGACCGAATACGCAGTATTTT
CDR3aa: CASSTGLAGGPNTQYF
v_gene: TRBV7-8
j_gene: TRBJ2-3
abundance: few
d_gene: TRBD2

CDR3nt: TGTGCCAGCAGTTTAAGGGTACGGGAGGCATACTACGAGCAGTACTTC
CDR3aa: CASSLRVREAYYEQYF
v_gene: TRBV27
j_gene: TRBJ2-7
abundance: -
d_gene: TRBD2

CDR3nt: TGTGCCAGCAGCCCGTGGGACCGAGAGACCCAGTACTTC
CDR3aa: CASSPWDRETQYF
v_gene: TRBV7-9
j_gene: TRBJ2-5
abundance: few
d_gene: -

CDR3nt: TGTGCCAGTGAGGGGGGCGAGCAGTACTTC
CDR3aa: CASEGGEQYF
v_gene: TRBV2
j_gene: TRBJ2-7
abundance: -
d_gene: -

CDR3nt: TGCGCCAGCAGACAAGACAGGGACTCGCCCTACGAGCAGTACTTC
CDR3aa: CASRQDRDSPYEQYF
v_gene: TRBV4-3
j_gene: TRBJ2-7
abundance: -
d_gene: -

CDR3nt: TGTGCCAGCCCCGAGGCTAGCTCCTACAATGAGCAGTTCTTC
CDR3aa: CASPEASSYNEQFF
v_gene: TRBV6-1
j_gene: TRBJ2-1
abundance: -
d_gene: -

CDR3nt: TGTGCCAGCCTAGCGGGAGGGTACCAAGAGACCCAGTACTTC
CDR3aa: CASLAGGYQETQYF
v_gene: TRBV2
j_gene: TRBJ2-5
abundance: -
d_gene: TRBD2